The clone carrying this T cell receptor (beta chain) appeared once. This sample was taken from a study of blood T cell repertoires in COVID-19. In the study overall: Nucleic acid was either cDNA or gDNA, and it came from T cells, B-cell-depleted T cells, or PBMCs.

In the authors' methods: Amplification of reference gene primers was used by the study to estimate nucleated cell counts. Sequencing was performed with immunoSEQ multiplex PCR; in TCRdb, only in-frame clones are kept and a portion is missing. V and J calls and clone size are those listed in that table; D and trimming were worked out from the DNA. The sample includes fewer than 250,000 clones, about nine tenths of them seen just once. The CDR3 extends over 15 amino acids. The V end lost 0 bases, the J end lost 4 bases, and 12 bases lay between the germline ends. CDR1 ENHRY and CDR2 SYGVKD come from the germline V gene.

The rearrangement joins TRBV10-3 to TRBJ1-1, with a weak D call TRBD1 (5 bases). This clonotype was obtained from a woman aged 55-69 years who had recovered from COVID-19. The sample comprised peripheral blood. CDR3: CAISESRGGVTEAFF. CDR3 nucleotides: TGTGCCATCAGTGAGTCTCGAGGAGGGGTCACTGAAGCTTTCTTT.